Following are 28 T cell receptor beta chains from one sample sequenced in a study of blood T cell repertoires in COVID-19 (dated by TCRdb to the early 2020s). Libraries came from the immunoSEQ multiplex PCR assay. TCRdb stores this immuneACCESS table with in-frame sequences only. Part of the clones is absent; in the studies checked, under half of the shortfall reflects unresolved V genes, and no reason is known for the rest. In all, the sample holds about 190,000 clones, and 80% to 90% of those were seen once. 13% to 15% of the sample is taken by the ten largest. The sequenced sample was peripheral blood. The receptors were sampled from a man aged 25 to 40 with active or convalescent COVID-19.

This clone has only one observation. The chain uses TRBV19 and TRBJ2-1; tentatively, D is TRBD1 (5 bases). The CDR3 length is 12 residues. The V end lost 5 bases, the J end lost 8 bases, and 10 bases lay between the germline ends. Germline lookup yields CDR1 LNHDA and CDR2 SQIVND (reference sequence). The CDR3 nucleotides read TGTGCCAGTAGTCAATGGGGCGATGAGCAGTTCTTC. Translating gives CASSQWGDEQFF.

This chain uses TRBV12-3 or TRBV12-4 with TRBJ1-4; the match to TRBD1 covers 8 bases. J was trimmed by 8 bases and V by 8 bases; bases with no gene match: 4. The CDR3 is 12 amino acids. The CDR3 DNA follows: TGTGCCAGCCAGACAGGGGACGAAAAACTGTTTTTT. This gives the protein CASQTGDEKLFF.

V usage is TRBV29-1 and J usage is TRBJ2-5, with 8 bases lining up with TRBD1. Germline-derived CDR1 and CDR2 are SQVTM and ANQGSEA. V dropped 1 base and J dropped 1; count of bases not matched to a gene: 8. The CDR3 is made up of 16 amino acids. CDR3: CSVEGELDRAQETQYF. In nucleotides, the CDR3 is TGCAGCGTTGAAGGGGAGTTGGACAGGGCCCAAGAGACCCAGTACTTC.

The chain has TRBV12-3 or TRBV12-4 and TRBJ1-1; D gene uncertain. The CDR3 spans 13 residues. V lost 7 bases and J 8 bases, leaving 17 bases between the germline ends. CDR3 DNA: TGTGCCAGCACCATTGGACTTGGGGTGGAAGCTTTCTTT. It yields the protein CASTIGLGVEAFF.

The chain recombines TRBV10-3 with TRBJ1-1; TRBD1 might be the D (6 bases). The CDR3 extends over 12 amino acids. Trimming removed 5 bases at V and 6 bases at J, with 10 bases between. The V gene's germline CDR1 is ENHRY and CDR2 SYGVKD. The CDR3 spells CAISPGGAEAFF. The CDR3 nucleotides read TGTGCCATCAGTCCGGGGGGCGCTGAAGCTTTCTTT.

The genes are TRBV19 and TRBJ1-5; the D gene is possibly TRBD1 (5 bases). The length of the CDR3 is 15 residues. In germline, CDR1 is LNHDA, CDR2 SQIVND (reference sequence). V was trimmed by 3 bases and J by 0 bases, leaving 9 bases between them. The CDR3: CASSINRYSNQPQHF. The CDR3 nucleotides are TGTGCCAGTAGTATCAACAGGTATAGCAATCAGCCCCAGCATTTT.

The chain is built from TRBV11-3 and TRBJ2-1, with D possibly TRBD2 on 5 matching bases. This CDR3 contains 17 residues. The ends were cut back, 1 base at V and 2 bases at J, with 15 bases in the middle. CDR1 is SGHNT, CDR2 YENEEA, per germline. CDR3 loop: CASSLARAGAPYNEQFF. CDR3 nucleotides: TGTGCCAGCAGCTTAGCGAGGGCAGGAGCCCCCTACAATGAGCAGTTCTTC.

V and J are TRBV11-2 and TRBJ1-6; 7 nucleotides match TRBD1. Germline values: CDR1 SGHAT, CDR2 FQNNGV. J lost 5 bases, V lost 3 bases, and 10 bases had no gene match. The CDR3 covers 17 residues. This CDR3 reads CASSLGLTGTDNSPLHF. As DNA, the CDR3 is TGTGCCAGCAGCTTGGGGCTGACGGGGACAGATAATTCACCCCTCCACTTT.

The V call is TRBV6-6, the J call TRBJ2-7; 8 positions match TRBD1. Germline lookup yields CDR1 MNHNY and CDR2 SVGAGI (reference sequence). This CDR3 is 14 amino acids long. V shed 7 bases, J shed 0 bases, and the junction held 5 bases outside the gene matches. This CDR3 reads CASTAGTGSYEQYV. The DNA for the CDR3 is TGTGCCAGCACCGCCGGGACAGGCTCCTACGAGCAGTACGTC.

Only one count was recorded for this clone. This chain joins TRBV5-6 and TRBJ2-5, with TRBD1 matching 9 bases. Losses at the gene ends were 1 base for V and 1 base for J; bases not matched to a gene: 5. CDR3 size: 16 residues. Germline CDR1 reads SGHDT; CDR2 reads YYEEEE. The CDR3 spells CASSLMGQGVQETQYF. The DNA for the CDR3 is TGTGCCAGCAGCTTGATGGGACAGGGAGTCCAAGAGACCCAGTACTTC.

The genes are TRBV2 and TRBJ1-3, with D uncertain. The CDR3 runs 15 residues. Germline V gene data show CDR1 as SNHLY and CDR2 as FYNNEI. Deletions cut 5 bases from V and 0 bases from J, with 11 bases between. CDR3 coding DNA: TGTGCCAGCAGTTCCGCGGGCTTCTCTGGAAACACCATATATTTT. The encoded protein is CASSSAGFSGNTIYF.

The chain is built from TRBV10-3 and TRBJ1-1; D is unclear. This CDR3 is 15 amino acids long. Trimming stripped 5 bases from V and 3 bases from J, with 16 bases between. Germline CDR1 and CDR2: ENHRY and SYGVKD. The CDR3 is CAISPGGGYYTEAFF. The CDR3 DNA is TGTGCCATCAGTCCCGGCGGAGGGTACTACACTGAAGCTTTCTTT.

Turning to this clone: Distinct nucleotide sequences in the sample also encode this CDR3. The CDR3 nucleotides are TGTGCCAGCAGTTACTCGGCCGACTTGAACACTGAAGCTTTCTTT. Protein sequence: CASSYSADLNTEAFF. V usage is TRBV6-5 and J usage is TRBJ1-1; D is unresolved. Trimming left V 0 bases short and J 0 bases short, with 8 bases between. CDR3 length: 15 amino acids. The V gene's germline CDR1 is MNHEY and CDR2 SVGAGI.

The CDR3 DNA reads as TGTGCCAGTAGGGCGGGGGTAGTCTACAATGAGCAGTTCTTC. This gives the protein CASRAGVVYNEQFF. The chain links TRBV19 to TRBJ2-1, with 7 bases identical to TRBD2. With V trimmed by 6 bases and J by 3 bases, 5 bases remained unmatched. The CDR3 has 14 amino acids. Germline V gene sequence: CDR1 LNHDA, CDR2 SQIVND (reference sequence).

This clone showed up just once. The gene calls are TRBV27 and TRBJ1-2, with TRBD1 matching over 7 bases. The CDR3 is 16 residues long. With 3 bases clipped from V and 5 bases from J, the junction kept 12 bases outside the gene matches. Germline lookup yields CDR1 MNHEY and CDR2 SMNVEV (reference sequence). This CDR3 reads CASSLLGQGEAYGYTF. The CDR3 bases are TGTGCCAGCAGTTTGTTGGGGCAGGGGGAGGCTTATGGCTACACCTTC.

The chain joins TRBV5-1 to TRBJ1-2; D may be TRBD1 (6 bases). The CDR3 is 17 amino acids. Trimming took 2 bases from V and 1 from J, leaving 18 bases between them. Germline V gene data show CDR1 as SGHRS and CDR2 as YFSETQ. The CDR3 DNA reads TGCGCCAGCAGCTTATCTTCTGGGAGGGGGGATAACTATGGCTACACCTTC. Protein product: CASSLSSGRGDNYGYTF.

The CDR3 nucleotides are TGCAGCGTCGTCGGGGGAGGACAGGGCCATGGCTACACCTTC. Its protein is CSVVGGGQGHGYTF. The genes are TRBV29-1 and TRBJ1-2; 8 bases are shared with TRBD1. With V trimmed by 6 bases and J by 6 bases, 12 bases remained unmatched. The germline V gene has CDR1 SQVTM and CDR2 ANQGSEA. This CDR3 spans 14 amino acids.

This clone showed up just once. The chain carries TRBV11-2 and TRBJ2-5, with D possibly being TRBD1 (6 bases). V lost 5 bases and J 5 bases, leaving 12 bases between the germline ends. This CDR3 region has 13 residues. CDR1 SGHAT and CDR2 FQNNGV come from the germline V gene. The CDR3 DNA reads TGTGCCAGCAGCCCTGGACAGAAGGAGACCCAGTACTTC. Translating it yields CASSPGQKETQYF.

The chain uses TRBV2 and TRBJ2-7; D possibly corresponds to TRBD2 (6 bases). CDR3 length: 15 residues. The V end was cut by 6 bases, the J end by 5 bases, with 20 bases between. The germline V gene encodes CDR1 SNHLY and CDR2 FYNNEI. CDR3 coding DNA: TGTGCCAGCAGCGATCTAGCTCGGGGGTCCCACGAGCAGTACGTC. This sequence encodes CASSDLARGSHEQYV.

This clone was seen a few times. Other nucleotide sequences in the sample specify the same CDR3. This chain connects TRBV7-9 to TRBJ2-2; 10 bases are a match to TRBD1. The CDR3 is 16 amino acids. CDR1 is SEHNR and CDR2 is FQNEAQ in the germline V gene (reference sequence). V was pared by 4 bases and J by 1 base, with 3 bases of the junction left unmatched. The CDR3 spells CASSSRDRGNTGELFF. CDR3 nucleotides: TGTGCCAGCAGCTCCAGGGACAGGGGGAACACCGGGGAGCTGTTTTTT.

CDR3 region: CSVGQLTGFSRSTEAFF. The CDR3 nucleotides are TGCAGCGTCGGGCAGTTAACAGGGTTTTCTCGGAGCACTGAAGCTTTCTTT. V and J are TRBV29-1 and TRBJ1-1, with D perhaps TRBD1 (6 bases). CDR3 length: 17 residues. The germline V gene has CDR1 SQVTM and CDR2 ANQGSEA. The V gene lost 6 bases and the J gene lost 4 bases, with 27 bases spanning the gap.

The chain employs TRBV14 and TRBJ1-4; 9 bases are shared with TRBD1. CDR3 size: 15 residues. CDR1 is SGHDN, CDR2 FVKESK, per germline. The ends lost 4 bases at V and 8 bases at J; junction bases unmatched: 8. CDR3 sequence: CASSPRTGAGEKLFF. DNA of the CDR3: TGTGCCAGCAGCCCTCGGACAGGGGCAGGGGAAAAACTGTTTTTT. The variable domain in full, completed from reference TRBV14 and TRBJ1-4, reads EAGVTQFPSHSVIEKGQTVTLRCDPISGHDNLYWYRRVMGKEIKFLLHFVKESKQDESGMPNNRFLAERTGGTYSTLKVQPAELEDSGVYFCASSPRTGAGEKLFFGSGTQLSVL.

This clone was detected once. V and J are TRBV27 and TRBJ1-2, with D hard to call. The germline V gene encodes CDR1 MNHEY and CDR2 SMNVEV (reference sequence). The CDR3 extends over 15 amino acids. Trimming cost V 5 bases and J 5 bases, with 18 bases left between them. The CDR3 DNA reads as TGTGCCAGCAGTCCGGCCCCCTTTGGAGGATATGGCTACACCTTC. Translated: CASSPAPFGGYGYTF.

This clone was picked up one time. The rearrangement uses TRBV4-1 and TRBJ2-1, with D perhaps matching TRBD1 (6 bases). This CDR3 region has 16 residues. The germline gives CDR1 MGHRA, CDR2 YSYEKL. V gave up 0 bases and J gave up 7 bases, with 16 bases separating them. The CDR3 loop reads CASSQELRGQTNEQFF. DNA of the CDR3: TGCGCCAGCAGCCAAGAACTCAGGGGCCAAACTAATGAGCAGTTCTTC.

The chain recombines TRBV30 with TRBJ1-2; tentative D call: TRBD1 (5 bases). The V and J ends lost 5 bases and 4 bases respectively, with 14 bases between them. This CDR3 region has 13 residues. CDR1 is GTSNPN, CDR2 SVGIG, per germline (reference sequence). The CDR3 sequence is CAWAPMGPYGYTF. As DNA, the CDR3 is TGTGCCTGGGCCCCAATGGGGCCCTATGGCTACACCTTC.

This sequence joins TRBV10-3 and TRBJ2-3; D gene unclear. Looked up from germline, CDR1 is ENHRY and CDR2 is SYGVKD. The ends were cut back, 2 bases at V and 2 bases at J, with 5 bases in the middle. CDR3 length equals 13 residues. CDR3 in amino acids: CAISERVTDTQYF. CDR3 nucleotides: TGTGCCATCAGTGAGAGAGTCACAGATACGCAGTATTTT.

The rearrangement links TRBV25-1 to TRBJ1-2; 9 bases match TRBD1. The V and J ends lost 10 bases and 4 bases, in that order; junction bases with no gene match: 7. The germline CDR1 and CDR2 sequences are MGHDK and SYGVNS. The CDR3 sequence is 13 residues long. CDR3 DNA sequence: TGTGCCACTACAGGGGGCCGCGGCTATGGCTACACCTTC. Amino acid sequence: CATTGGRGYGYTF.

The CDR3 DNA reads TGTGCCAGCAGCTTTTTATCCCCTGGGGCCAACGTCCTGACTTTC. Residues: CASSFLSPGANVLTF. The gene calls are TRBV7-3 and TRBJ2-6, with no clear D. CDR3 length: 15 amino acids. Germline CDR1 reads SGHTA; CDR2 reads FQGTGA. V shed 3 bases and J shed 2 bases, with 8 bases lying between them.